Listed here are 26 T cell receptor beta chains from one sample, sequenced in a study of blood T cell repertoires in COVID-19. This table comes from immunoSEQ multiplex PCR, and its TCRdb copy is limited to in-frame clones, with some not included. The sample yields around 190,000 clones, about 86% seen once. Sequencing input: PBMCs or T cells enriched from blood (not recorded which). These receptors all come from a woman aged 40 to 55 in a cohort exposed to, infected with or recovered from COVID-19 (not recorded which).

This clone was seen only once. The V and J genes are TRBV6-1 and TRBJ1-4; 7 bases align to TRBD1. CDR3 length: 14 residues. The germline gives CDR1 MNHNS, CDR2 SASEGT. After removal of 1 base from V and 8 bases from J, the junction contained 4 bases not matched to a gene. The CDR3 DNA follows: TGTGCCAGCAGTGAAGGCGGGACAGAAGAAAAACTGTTTTTT. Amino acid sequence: CASSEGGTEEKLFF.

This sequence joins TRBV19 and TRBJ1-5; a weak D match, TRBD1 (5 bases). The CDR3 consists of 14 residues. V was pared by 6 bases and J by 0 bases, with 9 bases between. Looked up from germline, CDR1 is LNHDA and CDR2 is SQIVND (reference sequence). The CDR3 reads CASSFRVSNQPQHF. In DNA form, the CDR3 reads TGTGCCAGTAGCTTCAGGGTTAGCAATCAGCCCCAGCATTTT.

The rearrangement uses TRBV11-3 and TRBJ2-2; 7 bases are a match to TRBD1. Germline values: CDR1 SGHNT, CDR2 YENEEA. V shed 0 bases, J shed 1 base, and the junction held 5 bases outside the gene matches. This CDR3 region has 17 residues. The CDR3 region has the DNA TGTGCCAGCAGCTTAGAAGCCGGGACAGAGAACACCGGGGAGCTGTTTTTT. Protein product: CASSLEAGTENTGELFF.

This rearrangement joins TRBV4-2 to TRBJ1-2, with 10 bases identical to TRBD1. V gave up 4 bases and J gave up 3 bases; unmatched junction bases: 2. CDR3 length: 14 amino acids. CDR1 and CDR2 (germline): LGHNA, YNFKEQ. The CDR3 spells CASSRTGGDYGYTF. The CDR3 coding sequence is TGTGCCAGCAGCCGGACAGGGGGGGACTATGGCTACACCTTC.

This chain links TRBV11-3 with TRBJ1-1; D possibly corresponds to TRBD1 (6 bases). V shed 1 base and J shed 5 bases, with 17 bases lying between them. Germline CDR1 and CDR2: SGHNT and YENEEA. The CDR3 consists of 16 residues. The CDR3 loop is CASSLAGTPVGTEAFF. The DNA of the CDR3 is TGTGCCAGCAGCTTAGCCGGGACACCGGTGGGGACTGAAGCTTTCTTT. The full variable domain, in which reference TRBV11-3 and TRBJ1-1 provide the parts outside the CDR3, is EAGVVQSPRYKIIEKKQPVAFWCNPISGHNTLYWYLQNLGQGPELLIRYENEEAVDDSQLPKDRFSAERLKGVDSTLKIQPAELGDSAVYLCASSLAGTPVGTEAFFGQGTRLTVV.

DNA for the CDR3: TGCAGTGCTGGTGCGCTGCTAGCGGGGGGGCCCGAGACCCAGTACTTC. Residues: CSAGALLAGGPETQYF. This chain uses TRBV20-1 with TRBJ2-5, with TRBD2 identical over 12 bases. In germline, CDR1 is DFQATT, CDR2 SNEGSKA (reference sequence). The CDR3 covers 16 residues. The V segment lost 5 bases and the J segment 5 bases; nucleotides outside the gene matches: 12.

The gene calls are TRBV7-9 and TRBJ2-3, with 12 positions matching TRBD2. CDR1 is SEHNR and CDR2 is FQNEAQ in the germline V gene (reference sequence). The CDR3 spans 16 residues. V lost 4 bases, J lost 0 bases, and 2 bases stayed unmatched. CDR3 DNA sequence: TGTGCCAGCAGCTCCGGACTAGCGGGGAGCACAGATACGCAGTATTTT. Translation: CASSSGLAGSTDTQYF.

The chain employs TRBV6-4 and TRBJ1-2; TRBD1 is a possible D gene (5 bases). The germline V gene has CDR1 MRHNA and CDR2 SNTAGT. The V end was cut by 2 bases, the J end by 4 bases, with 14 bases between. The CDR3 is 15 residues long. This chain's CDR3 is CASSDGDTGGYGYTF. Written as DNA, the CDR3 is TGTGCCAGCAGTGACGGCGACACGGGGGGCTATGGCTACACCTTC.

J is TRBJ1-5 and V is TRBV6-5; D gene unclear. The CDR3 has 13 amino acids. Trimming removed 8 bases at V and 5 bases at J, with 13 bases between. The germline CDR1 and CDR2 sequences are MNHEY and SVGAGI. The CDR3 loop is CASGPGIYQPQHF. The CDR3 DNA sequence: TGTGCCAGCGGACCGGGGATATATCAGCCCCAGCATTTT.

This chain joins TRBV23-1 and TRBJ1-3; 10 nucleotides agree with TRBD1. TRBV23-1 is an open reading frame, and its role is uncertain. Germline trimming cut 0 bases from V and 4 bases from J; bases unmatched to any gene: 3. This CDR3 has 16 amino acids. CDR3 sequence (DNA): TGCGCCAGCAGTCAATCCGACAGGGGGCCGGGAAACACCATATATTTT. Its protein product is CASSQSDRGPGNTIYF.

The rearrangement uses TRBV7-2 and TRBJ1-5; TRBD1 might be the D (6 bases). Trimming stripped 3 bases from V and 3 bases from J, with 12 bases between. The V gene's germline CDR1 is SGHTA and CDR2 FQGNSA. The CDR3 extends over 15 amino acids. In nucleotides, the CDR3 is TGTGCCAGCAGCTTGGGGGACACCTACAATCAGCCCCAGCATTTT. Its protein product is CASSLGDTYNQPQHF.

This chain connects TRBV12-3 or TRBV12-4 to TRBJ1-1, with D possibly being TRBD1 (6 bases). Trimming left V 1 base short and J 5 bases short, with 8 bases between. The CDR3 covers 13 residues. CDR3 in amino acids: CASSLDRATEAFF. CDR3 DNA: TGTGCCAGCAGTTTAGACAGGGCGACTGAAGCTTTCTTT.

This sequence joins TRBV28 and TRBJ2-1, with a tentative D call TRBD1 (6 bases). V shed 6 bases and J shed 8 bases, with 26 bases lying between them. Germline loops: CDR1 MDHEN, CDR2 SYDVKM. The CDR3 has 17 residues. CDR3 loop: CASSLGRAPRRGYEQFF. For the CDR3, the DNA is TGTGCCAGCAGCCTCGGAAGGGCTCCCCGTAGGGGGTATGAGCAGTTCTTC. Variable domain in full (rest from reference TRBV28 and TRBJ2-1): DVKVTQSSRYLVKRTGEKVFLECVQDMDHENMFWYRQDPGLGLRLIYFSYDVKMKEKGDIPEGYSVSREKKERFSLILESASTNQTSMYLCASSLGRAPRRGYEQFFGPGTRLTVL.

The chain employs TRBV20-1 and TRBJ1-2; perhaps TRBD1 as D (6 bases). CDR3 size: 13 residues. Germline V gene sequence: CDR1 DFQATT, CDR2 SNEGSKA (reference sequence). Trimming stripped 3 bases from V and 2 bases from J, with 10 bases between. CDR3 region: CSASSDRNYGYTF. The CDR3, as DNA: TGCAGTGCTAGTTCGGACAGAAACTATGGCTACACCTTC.

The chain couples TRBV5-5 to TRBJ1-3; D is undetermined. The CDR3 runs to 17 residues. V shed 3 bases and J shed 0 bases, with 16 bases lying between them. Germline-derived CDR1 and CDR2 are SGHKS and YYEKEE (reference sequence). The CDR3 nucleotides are TGTGCCAGCAGCTCGGGTCCAGCCTTAAACTCTGGAAACACCATATATTTT. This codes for CASSSGPALNSGNTIYF.

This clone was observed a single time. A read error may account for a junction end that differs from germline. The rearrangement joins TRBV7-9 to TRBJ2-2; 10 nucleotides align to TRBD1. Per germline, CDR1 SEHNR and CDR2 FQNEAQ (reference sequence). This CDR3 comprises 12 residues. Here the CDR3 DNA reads TGTGCCAGCAGCTCCGGACAGGGGGGGCTGTTTTTT. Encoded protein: CASSSGQGGLFF.

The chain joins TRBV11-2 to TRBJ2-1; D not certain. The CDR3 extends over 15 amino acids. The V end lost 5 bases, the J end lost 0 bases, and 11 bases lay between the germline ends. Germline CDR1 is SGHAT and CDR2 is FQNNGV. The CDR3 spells CASSVSPSSYNEQFF. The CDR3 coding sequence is TGTGCCAGCAGCGTTAGCCCGAGCTCCTACAATGAGCAGTTCTTC.

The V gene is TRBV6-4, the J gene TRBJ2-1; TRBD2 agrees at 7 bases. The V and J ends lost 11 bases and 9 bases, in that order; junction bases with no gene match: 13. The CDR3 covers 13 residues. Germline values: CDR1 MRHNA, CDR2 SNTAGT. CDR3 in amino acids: CASGEGTQSEQFF. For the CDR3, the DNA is TGTGCCTCCGGGGAGGGGACTCAATCTGAGCAGTTCTTC.

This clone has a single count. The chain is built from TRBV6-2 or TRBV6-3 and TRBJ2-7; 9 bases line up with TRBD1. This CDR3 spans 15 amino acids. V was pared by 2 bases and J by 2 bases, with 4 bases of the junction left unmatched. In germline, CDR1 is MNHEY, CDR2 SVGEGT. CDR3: CASSYRQGETYEQYF. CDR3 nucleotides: TGTGCCAGCAGTTACCGACAGGGGGAGACCTACGAGCAGTACTTC.

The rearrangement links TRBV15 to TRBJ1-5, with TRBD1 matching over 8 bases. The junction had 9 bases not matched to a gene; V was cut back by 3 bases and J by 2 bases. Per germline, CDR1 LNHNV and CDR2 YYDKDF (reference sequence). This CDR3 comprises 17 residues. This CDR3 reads CATSRGIPGQGNQPQHF. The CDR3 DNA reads TGTGCCACCAGCAGGGGTATACCGGGACAGGGCAATCAGCCCCAGCATTTT.

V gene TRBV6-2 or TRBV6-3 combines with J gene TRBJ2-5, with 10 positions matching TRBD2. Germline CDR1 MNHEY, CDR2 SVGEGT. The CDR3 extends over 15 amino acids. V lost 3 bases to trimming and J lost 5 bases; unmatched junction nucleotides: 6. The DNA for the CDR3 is TGTGCCAGCAGTTATCTAACTAGCGGGAAGGAGACCCAGTACTTC. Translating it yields CASSYLTSGKETQYF.

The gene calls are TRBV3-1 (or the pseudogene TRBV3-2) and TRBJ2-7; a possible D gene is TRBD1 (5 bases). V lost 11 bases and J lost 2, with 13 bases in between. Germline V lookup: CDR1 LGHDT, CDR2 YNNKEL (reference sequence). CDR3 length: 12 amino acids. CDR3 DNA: TGTGCCGATTCCAGGGCCACCTACGAGCAGTACTTC. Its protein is CADSRATYEQYF.

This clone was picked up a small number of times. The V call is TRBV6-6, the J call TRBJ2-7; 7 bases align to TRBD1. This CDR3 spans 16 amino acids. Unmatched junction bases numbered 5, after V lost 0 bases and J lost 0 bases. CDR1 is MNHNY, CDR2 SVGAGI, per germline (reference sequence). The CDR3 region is CASSYSAQGHSYEQYF. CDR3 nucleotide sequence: TGTGCCAGCAGTTACTCAGCACAGGGGCACTCCTACGAGCAGTACTTC.

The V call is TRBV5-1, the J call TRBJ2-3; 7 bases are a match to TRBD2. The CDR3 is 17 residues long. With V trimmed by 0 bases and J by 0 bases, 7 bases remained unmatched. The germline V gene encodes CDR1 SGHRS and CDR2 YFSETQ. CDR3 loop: CASSLVGGSGSTDTQYF. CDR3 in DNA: TGCGCCAGCAGCTTGGTTGGTGGTAGCGGGAGCACAGATACGCAGTATTTT.

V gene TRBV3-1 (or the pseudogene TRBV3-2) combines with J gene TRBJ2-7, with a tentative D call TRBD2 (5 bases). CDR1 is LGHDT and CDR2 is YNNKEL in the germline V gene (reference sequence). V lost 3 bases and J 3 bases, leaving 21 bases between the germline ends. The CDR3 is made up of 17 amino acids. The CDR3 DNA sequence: TGTGCCAGCAGCCACCCCGCCAGTGGTGGAGGTGTCTACGAGCAGTACTTC. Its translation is CASSHPASGGGVYEQYF.

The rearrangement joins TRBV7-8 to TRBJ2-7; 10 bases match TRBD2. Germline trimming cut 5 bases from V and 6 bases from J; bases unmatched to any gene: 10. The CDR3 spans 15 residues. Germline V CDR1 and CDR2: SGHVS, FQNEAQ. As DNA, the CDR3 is TGTGCCAGCAGCACTCAAACTAGCGGGAACCGCGAGCAGTACTTC. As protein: CASSTQTSGNREQYF.